This T cell receptor (beta chain) appears in the sequencing data of a study of shared clonotypes between healthy human individuals (dated by TCRdb to about 2020). Regarding the complete study: A few men and two women, aged 18 to 49 years, made up the cohort. Per donor, three plates each were used for CD4 naive and CD4 memory, two for CD8 naive, and one for CD8 memory. To estimate repertoire size and how much clonotypes are shared between individuals, the study performed deep sequencing of blood TCR repertoires from about five healthy adults. To increase sequencing depth and limit assay-specific biases, different laboratories used diverse techniques to prepare libraries and sequence TCR repertoires. Per donor, leukapheresis produced somewhere between about 0.8 and 9 billion PBMCs.

The CDR3 has 13 amino acids, counting the end cysteine and phenylalanine. Only the CDR3 DNA stays, 39 bases, in frame from base 1. Between the V and J ends, shortened by 0 bases and 7 bases respectively, the junction contains 7 bases. According to the germline V gene, CDR1 reads MRHNA and CDR2 reads SNTAGT. Using the deep immunoSEQ assay, TCR CDR3 regions were amplified from genomic DNA by multiplex PCR. Extracted genomic DNA from each cell subset was distributed evenly across all wells of several immunoSEQ 96-well plates, and each plate was treated as a replicate. For sorted subsets, roughly 200 ng of genomic DNA, equivalent to around 31,000 T cell genomes, went into each replicate PCR. Purified libraries were quantified with a Qubit 3.0 fluorometer, sized on a Bioanalyzer 2100, and re-quantified with the KAPA Library Quantification kit. Every immunoSEQ 96-well plate was sequenced on a dedicated single-read 150-cycle Illumina NextSeq 550 flow cell. In the original analysis: Because only junctional sequences without quality scores were contained in the immunoSEQ output, filtering matching that applied to full-length reads could not be performed. To assign V/J genes and CDR3, sequences were annotated using PyIR, a Python wrapper for IgBLAST v1.9, with IMGT germline references. Any read was removed if the V/J assignment was weak (E-value above 1e-6), the CDR3 was missing, or the read contained stop codons, out-of-frame junctions, or ambiguous translated residues. V3J clonotypes were defined as sequences sharing an identical inferred V gene, J gene, and CDR3 amino acid sequence. The percentage overlap between two repertoires was calculated by dividing the number of shared unique clonotypes by the size of the smaller repertoire. Richness of each repertoire was evaluated using RTK rarefaction, the Chao1 estimator, and Recon v2.1 estimates of unobserved clonotypes. Generation probabilities were computed with OLGA for all TCRbeta clonotypes obtained by the gDNA method from several donors. As stored in TCRdb, this immuneACCESS dataset retains in-frame rearrangements with V and J assigned. A fraction of the clones does not appear; measured against another copy, unresolved V genes explain less than half of the discrepancy, and the remainder lacks a known reason. The V and J calls and clone size come from that table; D and trimming were worked out from the DNA. This sample gives over a million clones in total; more than 95% of them show up just once. About 1.2% of the sample belongs to the ten largest clones.

The donors were healthy, HIV-negative adults with no recently reported acute infections or vaccinations. All donors were Caucasian adults living in Nashville, Tennessee, USA. Magnetic negative selection was used to enrich CD4+ T cells, after which naive cells were positively selected on CD45RA and the negative fraction became the memory subset. Blood was obtained by leukapheresis, after which PBMCs were separated by Ficoll-Histopaque density gradient centrifugation and cryopreserved in liquid nitrogen vapor phase. Analytical flow cytometry was used to check the purity and quantity of each magnetically sorted T cell population. Genomic DNA was isolated from every sorted fraction and measured by UV absorbance on a Nanodrop 2000c. Details on this clone: The antigen this receptor binds is unknown. No much larger clone is present one base from it, and per-base qualities are unavailable.

Broad study findings and their caveats: Only blood was sampled, and tissue TCR repertoires likely differ from those in blood. Larger estimated clonotype richness was generally found for naive subsets than for memory subsets. Because the study included only a small number of donors, the genetic and exposure-history diversity represented was limited. Across a few donors, approximately 5% of naive CD4, 3.5% of naive CD8, about 2% of memory CD4, and under 0.45% of memory CD8 clonotypes were shared. Pairwise subsampling led to the expectation that sequencing depth would affect the degree of clonotype sharing among donors. Even with the large sequencing depth, rarefaction of the sorted-subset datasets indicated that sequencing was incomplete. Clonotypes shared by all four sorted-subset donors showed higher generation probabilities than non-shared clonotypes.

Material for sequencing was naive CD4+ T cells sorted from blood. The sample's cell subset or site label, decoded: CD45RA+ positively selected. The rearranged chain carries TRBV6-4 and TRBJ2-1, and possibly TRBD1, on 5 matching bases. The source of this sequence is a man aged 25-45 years in good health. The sequenced DNA is TGTGCCAGCAGTGACTCGGCAGGGAATGAGCAGTTCTTC. Translated, it reads CASSDSAGNEQFF.